The 4 T cell receptor beta chains given below trace back to one sample, sequenced in a study of OX40 agonist ivuxolimab in advanced cancers. Using immunoSEQ multiplex PCR, the repertoire was profiled, and TCRdb retains in-frame clones only, with some absent. The sample consists of 40,000 or so clones, around 80% of them appearing once. The sample here was CD4+ or CD8+ T cells sorted from blood, taken in a trial of the OX40 agonist ivuxolimab. These receptors came from an adult with an advanced solid tumor such as melanoma, head and neck, liver or kidney cancer.

J is TRBJ1-4 and V is TRBV19; TRBD1 matches 8 bases. The CDR3 loop spans 15 amino acids. J was trimmed by 3 bases and V by 3 bases; bases with no gene match: 3. The germline gives CDR1 LNHDA, CDR2 SQIVND (reference sequence). CDR3 in amino acids: CASSIQGAANEKLFF. The CDR3 region has the DNA TGTGCCAGTAGTATTCAGGGGGCGGCTAATGAAAAACTGTTTTTT.

This clone has at least ten counts. This chain joins TRBV27 and TRBJ2-2; a possible D gene is TRBD2 (6 bases). Per germline, CDR1 MNHEY and CDR2 SMNVEV (reference sequence). The CDR3 loop spans 14 amino acids. Trimming removed 2 bases at V and 6 bases at J, with 10 bases between. In DNA, the CDR3 is TGTGCCAGCAGTTTAGGCGGGAATCCCGGGGAGCTGTTTTTT. It codes for CASSLGGNPGELFF.

The sample holds one count of this clone. The J gene is TRBJ2-7, the V gene TRBV7-6; maybe TRBD2 (6 bases). Per the germline V gene, CDR1 is SGHVS and CDR2 is FNYEAQ. This CDR3 has 16 residues. V was clipped by 4 bases and J by 3 bases, with 19 bases between them. The CDR3 region has the DNA TGTGCCAGCAGCTCCCCCGAGTCGGCCGGGGGCTACGAGCAGTACTTC. Residues: CASSSPESAGGYEQYF.

V is TRBV4-1 and J is TRBJ2-1; D is unresolved. With 0 bases removed from V and 2 bases from J, the gap between germline ends came to 14 bases. CDR1 and CDR2 (germline): MGHRA, YSYEKL. This CDR3 region has 17 residues. The CDR3 DNA is TGCGCCAGCAGCCAAGATAGAAGTCGAGACGCCTACAATGAGCAGTTCTTC. Protein sequence: CASSQDRSRDAYNEQFF.